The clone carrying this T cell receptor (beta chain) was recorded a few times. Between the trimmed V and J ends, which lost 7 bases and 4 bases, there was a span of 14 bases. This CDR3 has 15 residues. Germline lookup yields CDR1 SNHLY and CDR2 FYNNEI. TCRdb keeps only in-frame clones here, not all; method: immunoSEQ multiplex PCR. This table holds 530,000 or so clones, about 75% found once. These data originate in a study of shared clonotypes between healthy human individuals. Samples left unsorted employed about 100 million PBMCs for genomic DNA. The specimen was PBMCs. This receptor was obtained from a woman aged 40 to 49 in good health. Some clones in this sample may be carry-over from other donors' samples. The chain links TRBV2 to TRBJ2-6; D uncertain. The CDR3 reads CASNYWGSGANVLTF. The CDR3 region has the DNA TGTGCCAGCAACTACTGGGGATCCGGGGCCAACGTCCTGACTTTC.